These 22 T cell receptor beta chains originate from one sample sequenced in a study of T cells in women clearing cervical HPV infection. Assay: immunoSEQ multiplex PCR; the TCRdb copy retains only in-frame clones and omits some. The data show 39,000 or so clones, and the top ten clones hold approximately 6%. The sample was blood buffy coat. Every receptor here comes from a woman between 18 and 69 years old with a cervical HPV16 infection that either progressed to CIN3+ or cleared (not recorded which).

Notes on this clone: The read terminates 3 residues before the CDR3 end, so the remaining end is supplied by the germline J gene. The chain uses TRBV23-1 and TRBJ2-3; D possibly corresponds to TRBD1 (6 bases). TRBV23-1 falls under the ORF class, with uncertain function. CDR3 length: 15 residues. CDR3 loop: CASSQEQGNQETQYF. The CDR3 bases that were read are TGCGCCAGCAGTCAAGAGCAGGGGAATCAAGAGACG.

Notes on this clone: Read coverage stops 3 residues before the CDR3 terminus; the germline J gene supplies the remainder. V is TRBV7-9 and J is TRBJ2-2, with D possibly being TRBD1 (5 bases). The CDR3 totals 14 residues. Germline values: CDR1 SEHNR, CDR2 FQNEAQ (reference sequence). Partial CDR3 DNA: TGTGCCAGCAGCTTAGGCCAGGGTGATGAAAAG. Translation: CASSLGQGDEK. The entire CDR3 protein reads CASSLGQGDEKLFF.

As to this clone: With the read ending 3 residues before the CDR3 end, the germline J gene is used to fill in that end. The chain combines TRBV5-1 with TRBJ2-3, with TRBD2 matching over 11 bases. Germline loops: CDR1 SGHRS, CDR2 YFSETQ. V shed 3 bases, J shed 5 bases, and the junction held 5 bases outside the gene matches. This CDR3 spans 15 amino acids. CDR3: CASSSGTSGLDTQYF. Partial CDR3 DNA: TGCGCCAGCAGCTCTGGGACTAGCGGCTTAGATACG.

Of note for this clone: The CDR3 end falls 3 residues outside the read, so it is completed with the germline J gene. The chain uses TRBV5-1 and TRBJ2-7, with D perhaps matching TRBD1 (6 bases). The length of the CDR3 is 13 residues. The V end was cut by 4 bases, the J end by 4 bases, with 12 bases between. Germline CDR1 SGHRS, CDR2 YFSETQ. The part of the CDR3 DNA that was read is TGCGCCAGCAGCCGGGACACCGGGTACGAG. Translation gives CASSRDTGYE. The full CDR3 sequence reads CASSRDTGYEQYF.

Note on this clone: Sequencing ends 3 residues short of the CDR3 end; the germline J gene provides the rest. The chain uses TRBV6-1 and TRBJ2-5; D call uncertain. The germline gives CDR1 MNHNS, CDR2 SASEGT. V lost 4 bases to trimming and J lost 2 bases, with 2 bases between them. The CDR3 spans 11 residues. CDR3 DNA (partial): TGTGCCAGCAGTGCGCAAGAGACC. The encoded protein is CASSAQET. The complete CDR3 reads CASSAQETQYF.

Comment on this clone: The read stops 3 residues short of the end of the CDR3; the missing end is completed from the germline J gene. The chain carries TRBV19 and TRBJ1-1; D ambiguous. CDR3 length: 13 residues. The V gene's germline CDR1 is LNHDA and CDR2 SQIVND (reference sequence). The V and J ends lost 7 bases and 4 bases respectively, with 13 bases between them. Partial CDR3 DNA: TGTGCCAGTAAGGATCCAGGTGGCACTGAA. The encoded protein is CASKDPGGTE. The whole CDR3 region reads CASKDPGGTEAFF. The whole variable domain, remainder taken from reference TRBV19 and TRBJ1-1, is DGGITQSPKYLFRKEGQNVTLSCEQNLNHDAMYWYRQDPGQGLRLIYYSQIVNDFQKGDIAEGYSVSREKKESFPLTVTSAQKNPTAFYLCASKDPGGTEAFFGQGTRLTVV.

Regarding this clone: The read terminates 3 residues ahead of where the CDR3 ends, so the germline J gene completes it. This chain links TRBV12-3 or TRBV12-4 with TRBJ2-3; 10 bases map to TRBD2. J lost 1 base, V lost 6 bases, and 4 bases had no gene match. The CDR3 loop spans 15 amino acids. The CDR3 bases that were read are TGTGCCAGCAGGACAACTAGCGGGGGCACAGATACG. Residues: CASRTTSGGTDT. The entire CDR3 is CASRTTSGGTDTQYF.

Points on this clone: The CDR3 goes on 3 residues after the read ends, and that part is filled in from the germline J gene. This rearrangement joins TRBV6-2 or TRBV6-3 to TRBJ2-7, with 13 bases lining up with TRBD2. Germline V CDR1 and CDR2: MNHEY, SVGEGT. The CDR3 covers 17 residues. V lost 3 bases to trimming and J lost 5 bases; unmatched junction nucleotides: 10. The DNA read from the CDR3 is TGTGCCAGCAGTTATCGGACTAGCGGGAGTTGGGGACACGAG. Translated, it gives CASSYRTSGSWGHE. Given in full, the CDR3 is CASSYRTSGSWGHEQYF.

CDR3 amino acids: CASSPDRVYGYTF. CDR3 DNA (partial): TGTGCCAGCTCACCCGACAGGGTCTATGGC. The chain carries TRBV18 and TRBJ1-2, with 7 bases identical to TRBD1. The read ends 3 residues before the CDR3 terminus; that terminus is restored from the germline J gene. The CDR3 spans 13 residues. Trimming at V came to 3 bases and at J to 4 bases, leaving 2 bases not matched to a gene. Germline CDR1 KGHSH, CDR2 LQKENI.

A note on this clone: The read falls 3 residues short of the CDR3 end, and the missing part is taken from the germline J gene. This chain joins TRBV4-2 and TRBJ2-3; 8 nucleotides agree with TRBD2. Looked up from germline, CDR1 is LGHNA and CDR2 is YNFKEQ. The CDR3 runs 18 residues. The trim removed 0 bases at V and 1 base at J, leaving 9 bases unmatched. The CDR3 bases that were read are TGTGCCAGCAGCCAAGATAGTGCAGGAGCGGGGGGCACAGATACG. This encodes CASSQDSAGAGGTDT. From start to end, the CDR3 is CASSQDSAGAGGTDTQYF.

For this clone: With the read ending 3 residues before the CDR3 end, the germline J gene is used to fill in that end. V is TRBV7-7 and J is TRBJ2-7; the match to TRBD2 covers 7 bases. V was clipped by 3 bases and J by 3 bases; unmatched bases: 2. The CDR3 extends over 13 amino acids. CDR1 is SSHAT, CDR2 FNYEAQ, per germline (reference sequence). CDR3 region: CASSFGLGYEQYF. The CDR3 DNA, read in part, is TGTGCCAGCAGCTTCGGACTAGGCTACGAG.

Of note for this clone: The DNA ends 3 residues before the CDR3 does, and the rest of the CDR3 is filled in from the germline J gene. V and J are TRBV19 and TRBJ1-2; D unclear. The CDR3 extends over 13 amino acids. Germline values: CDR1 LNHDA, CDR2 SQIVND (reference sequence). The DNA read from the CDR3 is TGTGCCAGTGCGGGAGACGGAACCTACGAC. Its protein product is CASAGDGTYD. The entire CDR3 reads CASAGDGTYDYTF. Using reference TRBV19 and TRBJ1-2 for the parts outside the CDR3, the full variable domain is DGGITQSPKYLFRKEGQNVTLSCEQNLNHDAMYWYRQDPGQGLRLIYYSQIVNDFQKGDIAEGYSVSREKKESFPLTVTSAQKNPTAFYLCASAGDGTYDYTFGSGTRLTVV.

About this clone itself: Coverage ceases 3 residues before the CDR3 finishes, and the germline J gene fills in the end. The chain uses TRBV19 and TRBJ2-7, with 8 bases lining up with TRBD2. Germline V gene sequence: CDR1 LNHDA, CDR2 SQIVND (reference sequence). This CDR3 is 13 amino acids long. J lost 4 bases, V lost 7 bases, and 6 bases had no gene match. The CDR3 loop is CASKAGAAYEQYF. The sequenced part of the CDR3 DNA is TGTGCCAGTAAAGCGGGAGCTGCGTACGAG.

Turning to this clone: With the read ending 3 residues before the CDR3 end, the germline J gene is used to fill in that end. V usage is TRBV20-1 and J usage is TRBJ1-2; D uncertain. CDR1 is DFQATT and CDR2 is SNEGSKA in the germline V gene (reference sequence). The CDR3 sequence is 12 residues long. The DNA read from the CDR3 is TGCAGTGCTAGAGCTGCCAGTCGAGGC. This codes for CSARAASRG. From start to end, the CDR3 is CSARAASRGYTF.

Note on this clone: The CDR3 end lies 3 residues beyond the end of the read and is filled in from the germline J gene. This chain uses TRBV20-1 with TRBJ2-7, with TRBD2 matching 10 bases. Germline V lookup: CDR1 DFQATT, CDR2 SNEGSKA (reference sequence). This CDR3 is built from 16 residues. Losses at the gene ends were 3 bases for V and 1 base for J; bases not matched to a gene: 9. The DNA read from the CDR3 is TGCAGTGCTAGGAGGCTAGCGGGAGAGTTTTCCTACGAG. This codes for CSARRLAGEFSYE. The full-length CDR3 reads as CSARRLAGEFSYEQYF.

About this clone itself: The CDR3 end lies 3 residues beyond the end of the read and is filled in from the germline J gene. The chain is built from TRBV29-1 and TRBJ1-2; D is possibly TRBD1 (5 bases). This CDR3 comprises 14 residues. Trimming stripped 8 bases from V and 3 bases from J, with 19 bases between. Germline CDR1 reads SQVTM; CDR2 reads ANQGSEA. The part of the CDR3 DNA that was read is TGCAGCTCCAGCGCCCAGGGCCAAGACTATGGC. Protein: CSSSAQGQDYG. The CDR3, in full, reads CSSSAQGQDYGYTF.

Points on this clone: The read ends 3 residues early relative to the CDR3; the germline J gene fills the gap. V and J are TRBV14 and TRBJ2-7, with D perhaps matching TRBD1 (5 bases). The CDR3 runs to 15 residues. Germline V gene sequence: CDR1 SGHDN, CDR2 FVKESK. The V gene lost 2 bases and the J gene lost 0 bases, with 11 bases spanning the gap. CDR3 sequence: CASSQHPTVSYEQYF. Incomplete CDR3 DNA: TGTGCCAGCAGCCAACATCCGACAGTCTCCTACGAG.

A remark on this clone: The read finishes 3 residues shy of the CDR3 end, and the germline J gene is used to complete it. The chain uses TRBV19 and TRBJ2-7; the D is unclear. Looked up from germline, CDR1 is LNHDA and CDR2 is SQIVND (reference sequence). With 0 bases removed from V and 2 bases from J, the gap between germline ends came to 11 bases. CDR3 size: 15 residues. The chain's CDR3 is CASSIDSATPYEQYF. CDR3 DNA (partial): TGTGCCAGTAGTATAGACAGCGCGACTCCCTACGAG. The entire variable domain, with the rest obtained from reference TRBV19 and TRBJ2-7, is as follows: DGGITQSPKYLFRKEGQNVTLSCEQNLNHDAMYWYRQDPGQGLRLIYYSQIVNDFQKGDIAEGYSVSREKKESFPLTVTSAQKNPTAFYLCASSIDSATPYEQYFGPGTRLTVT.

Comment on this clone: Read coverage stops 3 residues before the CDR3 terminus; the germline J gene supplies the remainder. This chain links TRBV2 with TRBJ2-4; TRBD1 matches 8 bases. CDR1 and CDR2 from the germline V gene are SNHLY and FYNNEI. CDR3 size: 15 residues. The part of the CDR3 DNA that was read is TGTGCCAGCAGGAAAAACCCCGGGACAGGCTATGGT. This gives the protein CASRKNPGTGYG. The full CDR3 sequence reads CASRKNPGTGYGQYF.

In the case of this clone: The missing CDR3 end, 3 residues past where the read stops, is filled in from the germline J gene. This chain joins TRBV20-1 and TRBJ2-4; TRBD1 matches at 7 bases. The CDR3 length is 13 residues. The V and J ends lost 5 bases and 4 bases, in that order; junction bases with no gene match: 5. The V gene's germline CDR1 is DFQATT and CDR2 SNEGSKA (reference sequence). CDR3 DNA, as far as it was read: TGCAGTGCTGGGGACAGTCCAAAAAACATT. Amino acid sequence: CSAGDSPKNI. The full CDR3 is CSAGDSPKNIQYF.

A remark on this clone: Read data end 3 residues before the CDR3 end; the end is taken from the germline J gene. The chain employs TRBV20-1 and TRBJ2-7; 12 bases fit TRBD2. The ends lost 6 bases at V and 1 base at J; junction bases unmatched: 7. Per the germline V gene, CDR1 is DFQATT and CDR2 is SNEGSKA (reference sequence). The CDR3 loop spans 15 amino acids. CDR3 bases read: TGCAGTGCCTCGCCCCTAGCGGGAGGGTCCTACGAG. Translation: CSASPLAGGSYE. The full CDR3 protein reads CSASPLAGGSYEQYF.

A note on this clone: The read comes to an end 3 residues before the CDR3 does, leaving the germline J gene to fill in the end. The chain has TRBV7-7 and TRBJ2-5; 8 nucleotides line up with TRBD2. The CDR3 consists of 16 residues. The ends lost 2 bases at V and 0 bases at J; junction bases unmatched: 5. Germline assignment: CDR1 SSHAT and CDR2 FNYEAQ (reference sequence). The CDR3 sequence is CASSLSGTRNQETQYF. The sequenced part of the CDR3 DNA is TGTGCCAGCAGCTTATCTGGGACTAGGAACCAAGAGACC.